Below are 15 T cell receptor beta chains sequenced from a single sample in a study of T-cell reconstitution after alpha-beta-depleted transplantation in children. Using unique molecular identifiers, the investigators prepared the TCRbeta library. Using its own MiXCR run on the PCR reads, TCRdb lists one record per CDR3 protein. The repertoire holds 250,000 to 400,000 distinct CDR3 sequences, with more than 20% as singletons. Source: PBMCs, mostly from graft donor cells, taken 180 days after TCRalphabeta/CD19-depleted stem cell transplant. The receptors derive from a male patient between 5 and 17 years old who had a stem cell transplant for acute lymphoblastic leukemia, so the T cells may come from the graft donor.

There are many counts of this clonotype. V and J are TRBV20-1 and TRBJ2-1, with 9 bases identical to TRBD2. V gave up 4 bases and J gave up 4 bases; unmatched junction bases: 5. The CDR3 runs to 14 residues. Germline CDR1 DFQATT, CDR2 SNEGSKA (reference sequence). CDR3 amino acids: CSAISGRGYNEQFF. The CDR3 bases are TGCAGTGCTATTAGCGGGAGAGGGTACAATGAGCAGTTCTTC.

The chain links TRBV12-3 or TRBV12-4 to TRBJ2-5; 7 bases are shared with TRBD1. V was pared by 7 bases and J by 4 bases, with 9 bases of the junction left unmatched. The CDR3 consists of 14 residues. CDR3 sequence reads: CASTHRGGGETQYF. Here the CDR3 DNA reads TGTGCCAGCACTCACAGGGGTGGAGGAGAGACCCAGTACTTC.

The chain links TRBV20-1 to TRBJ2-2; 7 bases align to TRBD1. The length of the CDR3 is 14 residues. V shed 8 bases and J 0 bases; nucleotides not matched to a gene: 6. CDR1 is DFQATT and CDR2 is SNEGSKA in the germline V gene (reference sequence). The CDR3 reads CSSRGFANTGELFF. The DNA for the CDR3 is TGCAGTTCCAGGGGGTTCGCGAACACCGGGGAGCTGTTTTTT.

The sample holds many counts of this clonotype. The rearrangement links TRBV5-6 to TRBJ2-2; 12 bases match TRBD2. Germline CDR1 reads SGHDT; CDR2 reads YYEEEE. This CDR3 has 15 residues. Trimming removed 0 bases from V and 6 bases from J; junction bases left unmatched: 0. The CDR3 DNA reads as TGTGCCAGCAGCTTGGGACTAGCGGGAGCCGGGGAGCTGTTTTTT. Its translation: CASSLGLAGAGELFF. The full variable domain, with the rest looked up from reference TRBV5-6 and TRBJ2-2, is DAGVTQSPTHLIKTRGQQVTLRCSPKSGHDTVSWYQQALGQGPQFIFQYYEEEERQRGNFPDRFSGHQFPNYSSELNVNALLLGDSALYLCASSLGLAGAGELFFGEGSRLTVL.

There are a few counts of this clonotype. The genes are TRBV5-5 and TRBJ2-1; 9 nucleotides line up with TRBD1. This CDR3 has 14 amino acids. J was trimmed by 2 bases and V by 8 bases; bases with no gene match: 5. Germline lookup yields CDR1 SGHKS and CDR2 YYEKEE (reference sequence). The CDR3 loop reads CASGTGYTYNEQFF. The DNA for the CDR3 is TGTGCCAGTGGGACAGGGTACACCTACAATGAGCAGTTCTTC.

CDR3 in DNA: TGTGCCAGCAGCCCAGGGACAGGGGCCTCCTACGAGCAGTACTTC. The encoded protein is CASSPGTGASYEQYF. The rearrangement links TRBV5-4 to TRBJ2-7; 10 bases are a match to TRBD1. The V segment lost 4 bases and the J segment 0 bases; nucleotides outside the gene matches: 4. Germline CDR1 SGHNT, CDR2 YYREEE (reference sequence). There are 15 residues in the CDR3.

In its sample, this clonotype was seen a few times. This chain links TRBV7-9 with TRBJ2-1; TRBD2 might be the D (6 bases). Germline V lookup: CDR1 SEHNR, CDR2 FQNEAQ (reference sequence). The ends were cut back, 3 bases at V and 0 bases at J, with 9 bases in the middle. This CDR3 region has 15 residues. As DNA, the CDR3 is TGTGCCAGCAGCTTCGGGAGTAACTCCTACAATGAGCAGTTCTTC. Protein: CASSFGSNSYNEQFF. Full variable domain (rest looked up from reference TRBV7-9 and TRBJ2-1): DTGVSQNPRHKITKRGQNVTFRCDPISEHNRLYWYRQTLGQGPEFLTYFQNEAQLEKSRLLSDRFSAERPKGSFSTLEIQRTEQGDSAMYLCASSFGSNSYNEQFFGPGTRLTVL.

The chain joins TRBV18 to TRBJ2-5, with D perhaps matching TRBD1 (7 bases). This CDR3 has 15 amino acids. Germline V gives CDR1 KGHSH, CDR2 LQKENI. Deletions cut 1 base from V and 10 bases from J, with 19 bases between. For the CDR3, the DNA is TGTGCCAGCTCACCACTAGCGGAGGGGGCCGGAGGCCAGTACTTC. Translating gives CASSPLAEGAGGQYF.

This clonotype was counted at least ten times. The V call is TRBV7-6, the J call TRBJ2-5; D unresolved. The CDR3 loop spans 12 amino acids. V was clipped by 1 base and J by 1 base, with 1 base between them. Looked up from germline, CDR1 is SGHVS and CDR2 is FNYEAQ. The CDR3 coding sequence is TGTGCCAGCAGCTTAGTCCAAGAGACCCAGTACTTC. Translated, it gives CASSLVQETQYF.

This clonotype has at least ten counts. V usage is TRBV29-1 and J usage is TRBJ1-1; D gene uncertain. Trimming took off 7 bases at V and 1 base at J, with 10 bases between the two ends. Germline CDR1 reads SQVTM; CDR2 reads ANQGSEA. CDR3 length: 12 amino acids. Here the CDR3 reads CSAWIGNTEAFF. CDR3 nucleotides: TGCAGCGCCTGGATCGGGAACACTGAAGCTTTCTTT.

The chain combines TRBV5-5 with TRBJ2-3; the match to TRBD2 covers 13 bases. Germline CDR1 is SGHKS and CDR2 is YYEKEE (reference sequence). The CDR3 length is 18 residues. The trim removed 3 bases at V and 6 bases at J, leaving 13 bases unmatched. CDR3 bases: TGTGCCAGCAGCTCCCGTGTGAGGACTAGCGGGAGCGGGGATACGCAGTATTTT. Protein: CASSSRVRTSGSGDTQYF.

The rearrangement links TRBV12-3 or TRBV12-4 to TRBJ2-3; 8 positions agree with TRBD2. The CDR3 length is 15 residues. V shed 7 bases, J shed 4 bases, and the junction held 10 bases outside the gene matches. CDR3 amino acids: CASTLGLVRADTQYF. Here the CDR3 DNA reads TGTGCCAGCACCCTGGGACTAGTCAGGGCAGATACGCAGTATTTT.

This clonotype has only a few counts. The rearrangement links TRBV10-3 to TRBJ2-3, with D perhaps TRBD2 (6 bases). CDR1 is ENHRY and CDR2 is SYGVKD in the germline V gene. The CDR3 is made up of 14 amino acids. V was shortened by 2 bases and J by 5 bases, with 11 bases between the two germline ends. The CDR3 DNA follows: TGTGCCATCAGTGAGCCGGGGACTCTAGATACGCAGTATTTT. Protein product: CAISEPGTLDTQYF.

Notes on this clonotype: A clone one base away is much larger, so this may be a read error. CDR3 sequence (DNA): TGTGCCAGCAGTGTGGAACCCTACAATGAGCAGTTCTTC. This gives the protein CASSVEPYNEQFF. The chain uses TRBV2 and TRBJ2-1; D gene ambiguous. From germline, CDR1 is SNHLY and CDR2 FYNNEI. There are 13 residues in the CDR3. Deletions cut 4 bases from V and 2 bases from J, with 6 bases between.

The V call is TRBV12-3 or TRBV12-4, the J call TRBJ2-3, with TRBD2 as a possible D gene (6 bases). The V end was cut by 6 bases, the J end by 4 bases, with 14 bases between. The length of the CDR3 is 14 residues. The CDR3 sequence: CASSSRSGADTQYF. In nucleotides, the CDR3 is TGTGCCAGCAGCAGCCGTAGCGGCGCAGATACGCAGTATTTT.